This section outlines one TCR beta chain sequence together with its context. Its antigen remains unidentified. Assay used: immunoSEQ multiplex PCR; TCRdb lists only in-frame clones, some missing. The table lists around 95,000 clones, roughly 89% of them singletons. This entry belongs to a study of T cell responses to AZD1222 COVID-19 vaccine. The V and J ends lost 3 bases and 9 bases respectively, with 22 bases between them. The germline gives CDR1 SGHDT, CDR2 YYEEEE. The length of the CDR3 is 16 residues. Study-wide results and limits: At baseline, just 6 or 7 AZD1222 recipients tested seropositive. The study sampled repertoires only after the peak T cell response.

Material: peripheral blood, obtained on day 0 of AZD1222 vaccination. The source of this sequence is an adult in good health. The genes are TRBV5-6 and TRBJ1-5; D unresolved. CDR3 loop: CASSSLRGSRYRPQHF. The DNA of the CDR3 is TGTGCCAGCAGCTCCTTGAGAGGGTCTAGGTATCGGCCCCAGCATTTT.